A single sample gave rise to the 24 T cell receptor beta chains below, sequenced in a study of regulatory T cells in long-lasting Graves disease. Researchers made TCR beta libraries by using iRepertoire HTBI primers and running Arm-PCR on CDR3 regions. Via MiXCR, TCRdb re-called the multiplex PCR reads, giving one row per CDR3 protein. The sample lists about 420,000 distinct CDR3 sequences; over 15% were seen once. Time point specified: newly diagnosed GD, antithyroid drugs for less than 3 months. Following extraction of RNA from PBMCs, that RNA was used to make the TCR library. This sample was also put to use in a study of T cells in Graves' hyperthyroidism and ophthalmopathy.

The sequencing used peripheral blood mononuclear cells (PBMCs), collected at new diagnosis, from a patient treated with antithyroid drugs. Receptors were obtained from a woman aged 18-29 years with Graves disease.

This clonotype was seen repeatedly, ten times or more. CDR3 DNA sequence: TGTGCCAGCAGTCTACTACTTGAAGCTTTCTTT. Translated: CASSLLLEAFF. This sequence joins TRBV12-3 or TRBV12-4 and TRBJ1-1; D is ambiguous. V shed 5 bases and J shed 7 bases, with 8 bases lying between them. This CDR3 is built from 11 residues.

This clonotype was counted a few times. V and J are TRBV7-3 and TRBJ2-5; 9 nucleotides line up with TRBD1. Germline CDR1 SGHTA, CDR2 FQGTGA. Losses at the gene ends were 4 bases for V and 5 bases for J; bases not matched to a gene: 5. This CDR3 has 14 residues. The CDR3 nucleotides read TGTGCCAGCAGCTCGACAGGGGGGGATGAGACCCAGTACTTC. This sequence encodes CASSSTGGDETQYF.

This clonotype was counted ten times or more. This rearrangement joins TRBV27 to TRBJ1-1; no reliable D call. The V gene lost 3 bases and the J gene lost 10 bases, with 3 bases spanning the gap. The CDR3 contains 9 residues. Germline CDR1 reads MNHEY; CDR2 reads SMNVEV (reference sequence). Here the CDR3 reads CASSFSAFF. DNA of the CDR3: TGTGCCAGCAGTTTTTCAGCTTTCTTT.

This chain links TRBV6-2 or TRBV6-3 with TRBJ2-7, with 8 nucleotides matching TRBD1. Germline V gene lookup returns CDR1 MNHEY and CDR2 SVGEGT. V shed 5 bases and J 4 bases; nucleotides not matched to a gene: 10. The CDR3 is 15 amino acids. The CDR3 loop is CASSPTGTGVYEQYF. CDR3 nucleotide sequence: TGTGCCAGCAGTCCCACCGGGACAGGCGTTTACGAGCAGTACTTC.

This clonotype was seen ten or more times. The chain carries TRBV11-2 and TRBJ2-5; 8 bases are shared with TRBD2. Germline V gene data show CDR1 as SGHAT and CDR2 as FQNNGV. Trimming removed 4 bases from V and 1 base from J; junction bases left unmatched: 11. The CDR3 consists of 17 residues. The DNA of the CDR3 is TGTGCCAGCAGCTCCCCCTCGGGACTAGTGGGCCAAGAGACCCAGTACTTC. It specifies CASSSPSGLVGQETQYF.

This clonotype was counted ten times or more. CDR3 coding DNA: TGTGCCAGCAGCTTAGACGTTTCGGGGGAGACCCAGTACTTC. Protein sequence: CASSLDVSGETQYF. The chain recombines TRBV7-2 with TRBJ2-5; perhaps TRBD2 as D (5 bases). The germline V gene has CDR1 SGHTA and CDR2 FQGNSA. The CDR3 totals 14 residues. V lost 1 base and J lost 5, with 11 bases in between.

This clonotype has ten or more counts. This chain joins TRBV7-2 and TRBJ2-7; 9 bases fit TRBD2. Germline assignment: CDR1 SGHTA and CDR2 FQGNSA. V was clipped by 8 bases and J by 3 bases; unmatched bases: 2. This CDR3 has 12 residues. Here the CDR3 DNA reads TGTGCCAGCGCAGCGGGGGGCTACGAGCAGTACTTC. Amino acids: CASAAGGYEQYF. The variable domain in full, completed from reference TRBV7-2 and TRBJ2-7, reads GAGVSQSPSNKVTEKGKDVELRCDPISGHTALYWYRQSLGQGLEFLIYFQGNSAPDKSGLPSDRFSAERTGGSVSTLTIQRTQQEDSAVYLCASAAGGYEQYFGPGTRLTVT.

The chain employs TRBV6-2 or TRBV6-3 and TRBJ2-5; D is perhaps TRBD1 (6 bases). The V gene lost 6 bases and the J gene lost 0 bases, with 11 bases spanning the gap. The CDR3 sequence is 14 residues long. From germline, CDR1 is MNHEY and CDR2 SVGEGT. The CDR3 loop is CASSAQGHQETQYF. CDR3 nucleotide sequence: TGTGCCAGCAGCGCGCAGGGGCACCAAGAGACCCAGTACTTC.

The chain is built from TRBV7-6 and TRBJ2-2; a weak D match, TRBD2 (6 bases). The CDR3 is made up of 16 amino acids. Germline CDR1 is SGHVS and CDR2 is FNYEAQ. Trimming pared 4 bases from V and 2 bases from J, leaving 14 bases between. The CDR3 is CASSSIRDFNTGELFF. CDR3 in DNA: TGTGCCAGCAGCTCCATCCGGGACTTTAACACCGGGGAGCTGTTTTTT.

This clonotype was observed at least ten times. The chain carries TRBV2 and TRBJ2-3; possibly TRBD2 for D (5 bases). V shed 2 bases and J shed 1 base, with 7 bases lying between them. Germline V gene data show CDR1 as SNHLY and CDR2 as FYNNEI. The CDR3 extends over 14 amino acids. CDR3 sequence reads: CASSEKRGTDTQYF. The DNA of the CDR3 is TGTGCCAGCAGTGAAAAGAGGGGCACAGATACGCAGTATTTT.

This clonotype was recorded a few times. V is TRBV7-3 and J is TRBJ1-2; 9 bases fit TRBD1. Unmatched junction bases numbered 11, after V lost 5 bases and J lost 4 bases. Germline CDR1 reads SGHTA; CDR2 reads FQGTGA. The CDR3 consists of 16 residues. The CDR3 DNA reads as TGTGCCAGCAGCCCGACACACAGGGGGCCGGGCTATGGCTACACCTTC. Translation: CASSPTHRGPGYGYTF.

A few counts support this clonotype. V gene TRBV7-3 combines with J gene TRBJ2-1; 7 bases are a match to TRBD2. The CDR3 contains 15 residues. Germline V CDR1 and CDR2: SGHTA, FQGTGA. J gave up 4 bases and V 1 base, and 4 bases lay outside the gene matches. CDR3: CASSLSLAEYNEQFF. DNA for the CDR3: TGTGCCAGCAGCTTAAGTCTAGCGGAGTACAATGAGCAGTTCTTC.

This clonotype has more than one count but fewer than ten. The CDR3 protein is CASRPLPRDPYEQYF. CDR3 sequence (DNA): TGTGCCAGCAGGCCCCTCCCCAGGGATCCCTACGAGCAGTACTTC. J is TRBJ2-7 and V is TRBV6-2 or TRBV6-3; D possibly corresponds to TRBD1 (5 bases). This CDR3 spans 15 amino acids. Germline CDR1 and CDR2: MNHEY and SVGEGT. V was shortened by 6 bases and J by 2 bases, with 17 bases between the two germline ends.

There are many counts of this clonotype. The genes are TRBV20-1 and TRBJ2-3; D gene uncertain. V shed 6 bases and J shed 7 bases, with 11 bases lying between them. Germline-derived CDR1 and CDR2 are DFQATT and SNEGSKA (reference sequence). The CDR3 has 11 residues. CDR3 DNA: TGCAGTGCCGCCAGTTTAAATACGCAGTATTTT. It encodes CSAASLNTQYF.

At least ten counts were recorded for this clonotype. The chain employs TRBV20-1 and TRBJ2-1; D uncertain. This CDR3 has 13 amino acids. Between the trimmed V and J ends, which lost 5 bases and 12 bases, there was a span of 20 bases. CDR1 and CDR2 (germline): DFQATT, SNEGSKA (reference sequence). The CDR3 DNA reads TGCAGTGCTCCTACCGGGTCCAATGATGTGCAGTTCTTC. Translation gives CSAPTGSNDVQFF.

In its sample, this clonotype was seen many times. The CDR3 loop is CASSYSRSAGGVPYNEQFF. Written as DNA, the CDR3 is TGTGCCAGCAGTTACTCGAGGTCGGCGGGAGGGGTCCCCTACAATGAGCAGTTCTTC. The chain employs TRBV6-2 or TRBV6-3 and TRBJ2-1; 9 bases map to TRBD2. Germline lookup yields CDR1 MNHEY and CDR2 SVGEGT. This CDR3 has 19 residues. The V segment lost 0 bases and the J segment 2 bases; nucleotides outside the gene matches: 11.

The rearrangement joins TRBV7-9 to TRBJ2-2; 12 bases agree with TRBD2. With V trimmed by 1 base and J by 4 bases, 4 bases remained unmatched. Germline assignment: CDR1 SEHNR and CDR2 FQNEAQ (reference sequence). The length of the CDR3 is 17 residues. CDR3 loop: CASSLGLAGVLTGELFF. The CDR3 nucleotides read TGTGCCAGCAGCTTAGGACTAGCGGGAGTTCTCACCGGGGAGCTGTTTTTT.

This clonotype was seen only a few times. This chain uses TRBV20-1 with TRBJ2-5; TRBD1 agrees at 10 bases. Germline V gene data show CDR1 as DFQATT and CDR2 as SNEGSKA (reference sequence). The CDR3 length is 14 residues. Trimming removed 5 bases from V and 3 bases from J; junction bases left unmatched: 6. The CDR3 bases are TGCAGTGCTTTACGCGGGACAGGGGAAGAGACCCAGTACTTC. This gives the protein CSALRGTGEETQYF.

This clonotype came up a few times. The chain recombines TRBV13 with TRBJ2-2, with D possibly matching TRBD1 (5 bases). Germline V lookup: CDR1 PRHDT, CDR2 FYEKMQ (reference sequence). CDR3 size: 18 residues. The V and J ends lost 0 bases and 7 bases respectively, with 21 bases between them. The CDR3 region is CASSLGTPARVEIGELFF. Here the CDR3 DNA reads TGTGCCAGCAGCTTAGGAACCCCGGCCAGGGTTGAGATCGGGGAGCTGTTTTTT. The whole variable domain, filled in from reference TRBV13 and TRBJ2-2, reads AAGVIQSPRHLIKEKRETATLKCYPIPRHDTVYWYQQGPGQDPQFLISFYEKMQSDKGSIPDRFSAQQFSDYHSELNMSSLELGDSALYFCASSLGTPARVEIGELFFGEGSRLTVL.

Ten or more counts support this clonotype. The chain joins TRBV6-1 to TRBJ1-1, with 7 bases matching TRBD1. This CDR3 region has 14 residues. Germline V gives CDR1 MNHNS, CDR2 SASEGT. With V trimmed by 6 bases and J by 0 bases, 4 bases remained unmatched. The DNA of the CDR3 is TGTGCCAGCAGAGGGACAGACCTGAACACTGAAGCTTTCTTT. It encodes CASRGTDLNTEAFF.

This clonotype was counted at least ten times. The chain uses TRBV9 and TRBJ2-3, with 11 bases fitting TRBD2. The CDR3 sequence is 14 residues long. V dropped 3 bases and J dropped 8; count of bases not matched to a gene: 5. In germline, CDR1 is SGDLS, CDR2 YYNGEE. The CDR3 DNA reads as TGTGCCAGCAGCGGGGGAGGGACTAGCGGTACGCAGTATTTT. Its protein is CASSGGGTSGTQYF.

This clonotype was recorded at least ten times. This chain connects TRBV6-1 to TRBJ1-2, with D possibly being TRBD1 (5 bases). Trimming took 5 bases from V and 3 from J, leaving 16 bases between them. The CDR3 runs 15 residues. From germline, CDR1 is MNHNS and CDR2 SASEGT. CDR3 residues: CASSLMGQGYYGYTF. The CDR3 coding sequence is TGTGCCAGCAGTCTTATGGGCCAGGGCTACTATGGCTACACCTTC.

Concerning this clonotype itself: Being one base from a much bigger clone, this may be a read error. This chain uses TRBV7-2 with TRBJ1-1; D is undetermined. Germline CDR1 and CDR2: SGHTA and FQGNSA. This CDR3 region has 15 residues. V lost 5 bases and J 1 base, leaving 14 bases between the germline ends. CDR3 DNA sequence: TGTGCCAGCAGCCCTCGGCGGCAGACGAACACTGAAGCTTTCTTT. This translates into CASSPRRQTNTEAFF. Full variable domain (outside the CDR3, taken from reference TRBV7-2 and TRBJ1-1): GAGVSQSPSNKVTEKGKDVELRCDPISGHTALYWYRQSLGQGLEFLIYFQGNSAPDKSGLPSDRFSAERTGGSVSTLTIQRTQQEDSAVYLCASSPRRQTNTEAFFGQGTRLTVV.

This rearrangement joins TRBV10-3 to TRBJ1-4; D is possibly TRBD1 (6 bases). CDR3 size: 12 residues. CDR1 is ENHRY, CDR2 SYGVKD, per germline. V lost 9 bases and J 6 bases, leaving 11 bases between the germline ends. In nucleotides, the CDR3 is TGTGCCATTAAGGGGGATCATGAAAAACTGTTTTTT. It codes for CAIKGDHEKLFF.